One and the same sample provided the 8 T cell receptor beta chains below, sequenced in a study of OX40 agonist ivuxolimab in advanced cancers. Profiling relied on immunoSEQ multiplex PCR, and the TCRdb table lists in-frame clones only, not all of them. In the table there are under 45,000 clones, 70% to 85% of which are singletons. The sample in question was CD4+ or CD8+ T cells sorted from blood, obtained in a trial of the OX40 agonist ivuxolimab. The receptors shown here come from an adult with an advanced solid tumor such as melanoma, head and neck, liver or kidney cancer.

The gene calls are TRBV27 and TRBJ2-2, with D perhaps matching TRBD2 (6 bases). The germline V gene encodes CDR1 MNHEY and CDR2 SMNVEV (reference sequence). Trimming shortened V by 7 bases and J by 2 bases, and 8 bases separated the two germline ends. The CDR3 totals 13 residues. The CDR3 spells CASTGGNTGELFF. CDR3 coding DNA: TGTGCCAGCACCGGGGGTAACACCGGGGAGCTGTTTTTT.

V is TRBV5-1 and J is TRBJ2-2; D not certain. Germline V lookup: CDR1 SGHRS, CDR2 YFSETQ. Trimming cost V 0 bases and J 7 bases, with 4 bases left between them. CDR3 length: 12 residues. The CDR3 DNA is TGCGCCAGCAGCTTGGGTGACGGGGAGCTGTTTTTT. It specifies CASSLGDGELFF.

CDR3: CASSSPLAQPDNEQFF. The DNA of the CDR3 is TGTGCCAGCAGCTCCCCCTTGGCACAGCCGGACAATGAGCAGTTCTTC. This rearrangement joins TRBV7-9 to TRBJ2-1; no firm D call. The germline CDR1 and CDR2 sequences are SEHNR and FQNEAQ (reference sequence). The CDR3 is 16 residues long. V lost 4 bases and J lost 5, with 18 bases in between.

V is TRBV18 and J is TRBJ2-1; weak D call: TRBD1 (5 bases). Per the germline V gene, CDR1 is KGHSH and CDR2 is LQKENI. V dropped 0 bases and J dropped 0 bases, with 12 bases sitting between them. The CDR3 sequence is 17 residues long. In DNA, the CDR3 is TGTGCCAGCTCACCACCCTCGACAGCATTCTCCTACAATGAGCAGTTCTTC. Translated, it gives CASSPPSTAFSYNEQFF.

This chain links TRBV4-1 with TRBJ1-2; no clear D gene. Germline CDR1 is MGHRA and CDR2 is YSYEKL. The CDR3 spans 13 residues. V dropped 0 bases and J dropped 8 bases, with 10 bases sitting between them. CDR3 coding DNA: TGCGCCAGCAGCCAAGATCCCCTGAGAGGCTACACCTTC. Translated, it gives CASSQDPLRGYTF.

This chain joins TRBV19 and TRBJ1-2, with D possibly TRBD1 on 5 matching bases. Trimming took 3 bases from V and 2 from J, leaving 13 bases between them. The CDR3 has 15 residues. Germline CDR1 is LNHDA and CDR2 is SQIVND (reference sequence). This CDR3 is CASSIYTDKNYGYTF. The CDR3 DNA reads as TGTGCCAGTAGTATTTATACGGACAAGAACTATGGCTACACCTTC.

CDR3 in DNA: TGTGCCAGCAGCGTAGTCTGGACAGGGGTTAATGAGCAGTTCTTC. Amino acid sequence: CASSVVWTGVNEQFF. The rearrangement uses TRBV9 and TRBJ2-1; TRBD1 aligns across 9 bases. Germline V CDR1 and CDR2: SGDLS, YYNGEE. The CDR3 is 15 residues long. The ends lost 0 bases at V and 7 bases at J; junction bases unmatched: 5.

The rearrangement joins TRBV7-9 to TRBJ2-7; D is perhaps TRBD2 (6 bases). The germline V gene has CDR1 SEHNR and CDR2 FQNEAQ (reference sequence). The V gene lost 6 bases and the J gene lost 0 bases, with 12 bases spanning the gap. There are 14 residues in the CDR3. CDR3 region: CASRPGDSSYEQYF. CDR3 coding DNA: TGTGCCAGCAGGCCGGGGGATAGCTCCTACGAGCAGTACTTC. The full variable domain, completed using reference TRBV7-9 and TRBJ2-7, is DTGVSQNPRHKITKRGQNVTFRCDPISEHNRLYWYRQTLGQGPEFLTYFQNEAQLEKSRLLSDRFSAERPKGSFSTLEIQRTEQGDSAMYLCASRPGDSSYEQYFGPGTRLTVT.